The 18 T cell receptor beta chains below all came from one sample that was sequenced in a study of T-cell reconstitution after alpha-beta-depleted transplantation in children. A TCRbeta library incorporating unique molecular identifiers was prepared. TCRdb called the PCR reads again in MiXCR, with one record for every CDR3 protein. Of about 470,000 distinct CDR3 sequences in the sample, roughly two fifths were seen once. The sample in question was PBMCs, obtained before TCRalphabeta/CD19-depleted stem cell transplant. The receptors stem from a girl aged 2 to 9 with aplastic anemia, due to receive a stem cell transplant.

This chain joins TRBV10-3 and TRBJ2-4; 8 bases match TRBD1. Per germline, CDR1 ENHRY and CDR2 SYGVKD. After removal of 2 bases from V and 3 bases from J, the junction contained 9 bases not matched to a gene. This CDR3 comprises 17 residues. In DNA, the CDR3 is TGTGCCATCAGTGAGCCAACCGGGACAGGTGGCAAAAACATTCAGTACTTC. Residues: CAISEPTGTGGKNIQYF.

This clonotype was seen a handful of times. The V and J genes are TRBV15 and TRBJ2-4, with no clear D. CDR3 size: 16 residues. V was shortened by 0 bases and J by 1 base, with 10 bases between the two germline ends. Germline V gene lookup returns CDR1 LNHNV and CDR2 YYDKDF (reference sequence). This CDR3 reads CATSRDAGIAKNIQYF. The CDR3 bases are TGTGCCACCAGCAGAGACGCTGGAATTGCCAAAAACATTCAGTACTTC.

This clonotype came up a few times. The chain uses TRBV28 and TRBJ2-5; D ambiguous. V lost 2 bases and J 1 base, leaving 11 bases between the germline ends. There are 15 residues in the CDR3. Germline assignment: CDR1 MDHEN and CDR2 SYDVKM. CDR3 in DNA: TGTGCCAGCAGTTTAGCCAACCCTCTCCAAGAGACCCAGTACTTC. It encodes CASSLANPLQETQYF.

This sequence joins TRBV3-1 and TRBJ1-2, with D maybe TRBD1 (5 bases). Germline values: CDR1 LGHDT, CDR2 YNNKEL (reference sequence). The V end was cut by 0 bases, the J end by 4 bases, with 12 bases between. The CDR3 has 15 residues. The DNA for the CDR3 is TGTGCCAGCAGCCAAGATTTAGGGACGGGCTATGGCTACACCTTC. Translation gives CASSQDLGTGYGYTF. The variable domain in full, with the rest retrieved from reference TRBV3-1 and TRBJ1-2, is DTAVSQTPKYLVTQMGNDKSIKCEQNLGHDTMYWYKQDSKKFLKIMFSYNNKELIINETVPNRFSPKSPDKAHLNLHINSLELGDSAVYFCASSQDLGTGYGYTFGSGTRLTVV.

CDR3 protein: CASSPGTGGRNTEAFF. The CDR3 nucleotides read TGTGCCAGCAGCCCCGGGACAGGCGGAAGGAACACTGAAGCTTTCTTT. This rearrangement joins TRBV12-3 or TRBV12-4 to TRBJ1-1, with 8 positions matching TRBD1. The CDR3 is 16 amino acids. J was trimmed by 1 base and V by 6 bases; bases with no gene match: 10.

The rearrangement links TRBV20-1 to TRBJ2-1; D possibly corresponds to TRBD1 (6 bases). The CDR3 is 13 residues long. The germline V gene encodes CDR1 DFQATT and CDR2 SNEGSKA (reference sequence). V lost 6 bases, J lost 5 bases, and 14 bases lay in between. Written as DNA, the CDR3 is TGCAGTGCGGTGGGACACCCGAACAATGAGCAGTTCTTC. Residues: CSAVGHPNNEQFF.

This clonotype was detected once. The chain has TRBV28 and TRBJ2-3, with 12 bases that match TRBD1. The CDR3 extends over 16 amino acids. Germline CDR1 reads MDHEN; CDR2 reads SYDVKM. With 4 bases clipped from V and 5 bases from J, the junction kept 7 bases outside the gene matches. The chain's CDR3 is CASSSRDRGPGDTQYF. The CDR3 DNA reads as TGTGCCAGCAGTTCCCGGGACAGGGGGCCGGGAGATACGCAGTATTTT.

This clonotype was detected many times. The chain employs TRBV20-1 and TRBJ2-1; no reliable D call. Germline CDR1 DFQATT, CDR2 SNEGSKA (reference sequence). V was pared by 2 bases and J by 5 bases, with 13 bases between. This CDR3 is 14 amino acids long. CDR3 residues: CSARSLLVHNEQFF. CDR3 nucleotides: TGCAGTGCTAGAAGTCTTCTCGTCCACAATGAGCAGTTCTTC.

This clonotype was picked up a small number of times. The chain combines TRBV5-6 with TRBJ1-1; 7 nucleotides match TRBD1. CDR3 length equals 14 residues. With 2 bases clipped from V and 5 bases from J, the junction kept 6 bases outside the gene matches. CDR1 SGHDT and CDR2 YYEEEE come from the germline V gene. The CDR3 protein is CASSFTTGRTEAFF. The CDR3 coding sequence is TGTGCCAGCAGCTTTACGACAGGGAGGACTGAAGCTTTCTTT.

This clonotype was found many times. V usage is TRBV4-3 and J usage is TRBJ2-7, with D perhaps TRBD2 (6 bases). The V end lost 0 bases, the J end lost 2 bases, and 20 bases lay between the germline ends. There are 18 residues in the CDR3. Germline CDR1 is LGHNA and CDR2 is YSLEER. CDR3 residues: CASSQELNFRTGAYEQYF. As DNA, the CDR3 is TGCGCCAGCAGCCAAGAGCTAAACTTCCGGACGGGGGCCTACGAGCAGTACTTC.

The CDR3 DNA follows: TGTGCCAGTAGGAAGGCAGGCACAGATACGCAGTATTTT. Amino acid sequence: CASRKAGTDTQYF. The rearrangement links TRBV19 to TRBJ2-3, with D unresolved. Germline values: CDR1 LNHDA, CDR2 SQIVND (reference sequence). CDR3 size: 13 residues. V lost 6 bases and J lost 1, with 8 bases in between.

The chain carries TRBV5-1 and TRBJ2-1; 9 nucleotides agree with TRBD2. Germline loops: CDR1 SGHRS, CDR2 YFSETQ. This CDR3 is built from 15 residues. V gave up 4 bases and J gave up 3 bases; unmatched junction bases: 5. The CDR3 bases are TGCGCCAGCAGCACTTTAGCGGGGGACTACAATGAGCAGTTCTTC. Translating gives CASSTLAGDYNEQFF.

This clonotype appeared a single time. This chain uses TRBV6-1 with TRBJ2-5; 9 nucleotides match TRBD1. V was clipped by 6 bases and J by 6 bases; unmatched bases: 5. This CDR3 region has 13 residues. Looked up from germline, CDR1 is MNHNS and CDR2 is SASEGT. As DNA, the CDR3 is TGTGCCAGCAGACGGGACAGGGCGCAGACCCAGTACTTC. This encodes CASRRDRAQTQYF.

In this sample, this clonotype turned up once. The rearrangement joins TRBV28 to TRBJ2-4; D possibly corresponds to TRBD1 (6 bases). Trimming took off 10 bases at V and 0 bases at J, with 16 bases between the two ends. Germline CDR1 MDHEN, CDR2 SYDVKM. The CDR3 sequence is 15 residues long. The CDR3 loop reads CATQGSALAKNIQYF. CDR3 nucleotides: TGTGCCACACAGGGTTCGGCACTAGCCAAAAACATTCAGTACTTC.

The table lists this clonotype with a few counts. V and J are TRBV12-3 or TRBV12-4 and TRBJ2-3; D call uncertain. The V gene lost 5 bases and the J gene lost 4 bases, with 7 bases spanning the gap. This CDR3 region has 12 residues. CDR3 bases: TGTGCCAGCAGTGCACAGCCAGATACGCAGTATTTT. This encodes CASSAQPDTQYF.

The count of this clonotype is one. V and J are TRBV5-1 and TRBJ1-2, with a weak D call TRBD1 (6 bases). Trimming pared 0 bases from V and 4 bases from J, leaving 16 bases between. Germline V CDR1 and CDR2: SGHRS, YFSETQ. The length of the CDR3 is 16 residues. The CDR3 region has the DNA TGCGCCAGCAGCTTGGATCCGGACAGATACATCTATGGCTACACCTTC. Translation: CASSLDPDRYIYGYTF.

The CDR3 nucleotides are TGCGCCAGCAGCTTGGGGACTCCTATTGGAGATACGCAGTATTTT. Translated, it gives CASSLGTPIGDTQYF. The chain uses TRBV5-1 and TRBJ2-3; possibly TRBD2 for D (5 bases). Germline V gene sequence: CDR1 SGHRS, CDR2 YFSETQ. The CDR3 sequence is 15 residues long. V lost 0 bases and J 5 bases, leaving 13 bases between the germline ends.

This chain links TRBV6-6 with TRBJ2-7; TRBD1 might be the D (5 bases). The germline CDR1 and CDR2 sequences are MNHNY and SVGAGI (reference sequence). CDR3 length equals 13 residues. Trimming removed 5 bases at V and 6 bases at J, with 14 bases between. The CDR3 reads CASSRQIFAEQYF. The CDR3 nucleotides read TGTGCCAGCAGTCGACAGATTTTCGCCGAGCAGTACTTC.